These T cell receptor beta chains were read from a single sample in a study of human T cells and chemical hapten exposure. A single record per CDR3 protein comes from TCRdb applying MiXCR to the RACE reads. Of tens of thousands of distinct CDR3 sequences in the sample, 12% are singletons; the top ten hold around 1.9%. Source: whole blood, taken in connection with sensitization to the hapten diphenylcyclopropenone (DPC). The origin of the receptors is a woman in her 40s with alopecia areata. Some clones in this sample may be carry-over from other donors' samples. Both conserved end residues are part of each CDR3. Fields, in order: J gene, clone size, D gene, V gene, CDR3 protein, CDR3 DNA. D genes are given only for firm matches. Clone size, where shown, is once, few, many, or a class for clones that have expanded.

J: TRBJ2-1
size: many
D: TRBD1
V: TRBV7-7
CDR3: CASSFGTGVYNEQFF
DNA: TGTGCCAGCAGCTTTGGGACAGGGGTTTACAATGAGCAGTTCTTC

J: TRBJ2-3
size: NA
D: TRBD2
V: TRBV9
CDR3: CASSPLAGEGTDTQYF
DNA: TGTGCCAGCAGCCCCCTAGCGGGAGAAGGGACAGATACGCAGTATTTT

J: TRBJ2-7
size: many
D: TRBD1
V: TRBV6-5
CDR3: CASSQGQGGIMQYF
DNA: TGTGCCAGCAGTCAGGGACAGGGGGGGATTATGCAGTACTTC

J: TRBJ2-2
size: few
D: NA
V: TRBV6-5
CDR3: CASRAGSGELFF
DNA: TGTGCCAGCAGAGCAGGGTCCGGGGAGCTGTTTTTT

J: TRBJ1-1
size: many
D: TRBD1
V: TRBV12-3/TRBV12-4
CDR3: CASSPIQGVNTEAFF
DNA: TGTGCCAGCAGTCCCATACAGGGGGTGAACACTGAAGCTTTCTTT

J: TRBJ2-1
size: few
D: NA
V: TRBV10-3
CDR3: CATRNLVGDEQFF
DNA: TGTGCCACTAGGAACCTCGTGGGGGATGAGCAGTTCTTC

J: TRBJ2-1
size: many
D: TRBD1
V: TRBV29-1
CDR3: CSVGTGSSYNEQFF
DNA: TGCAGCGTAGGGACAGGGAGCTCCTACAATGAGCAGTTCTTC

J: TRBJ2-1
size: many
D: TRBD1
V: TRBV2
CDR3: CASSGDSFASSYNEQFF
DNA: TGTGCCAGCAGTGGGGACAGTTTCGCGAGCTCCTACAATGAGCAGTTCTTC

J: TRBJ2-1
size: few
D: NA
V: TRBV27
CDR3: CASSLSRGLNEQFF
DNA: TGTGCCAGCAGTTTATCCAGGGGACTCAATGAGCAGTTCTTC

J: TRBJ2-7
size: many
D: NA
V: TRBV11-2
CDR3: CASRIGYEQYF
DNA: TGTGCCAGCAGGATTGGCTACGAGCAGTACTTC

J: TRBJ2-1
size: few
D: NA
V: TRBV6-2/TRBV6-3
CDR3: CASSPHNEQFF
DNA: TGTGCCAGCTCTCCGCACAATGAGCAGTTCTTC

J: TRBJ2-2
size: NA
D: NA
V: TRBV29-1
CDR3: CSVEDGDTDTGELFF
DNA: TGCAGCGTTGAAGACGGGGACACCGACACCGGGGAGCTGTTTTTT

J: TRBJ1-1
size: many
D: NA
V: TRBV18
CDR3: CASSPLNTEAFF
DNA: TGTGCCAGCTCACCCCTAAACACTGAAGCTTTCTTT

J: TRBJ2-2
size: many
D: NA
V: TRBV6-5
CDR3: CASSRASNTGELFF
DNA: TGTGCCAGCAGTAGGGCCAGCAACACCGGGGAGCTGTTTTTT

J: TRBJ2-3
size: NA
D: NA
V: TRBV7-2
CDR3: CASSTQTGTDTQYF
DNA: TGTGCCAGCAGCACCCAGACAGGCACAGATACGCAGTATTTT

J: TRBJ1-2
size: many
D: NA
V: TRBV24-1
CDR3: CATGGGDYGYTF
DNA: TGTGCCACCGGAGGGGGTGACTATGGCTACACCTTC

J: TRBJ1-2
size: NA
D: NA
V: TRBV7-2
CDR3: CASSLGEGMVYGYTF
DNA: TGTGCCAGCAGCTTAGGGGAGGGGATGGTCTATGGCTACACCTTC

J: TRBJ1-1
size: NA
D: NA
V: TRBV29-1
CDR3: CSSTGYTEAFF
DNA: TGCAGCTCTACAGGGTACACTGAAGCTTTCTTT

J: TRBJ2-1
size: many
D: NA
V: TRBV11-3
CDR3: CASSFTGRNEQFF
DNA: TGTGCCAGCAGCTTCACGGGCAGGAATGAGCAGTTCTTC

J: TRBJ2-1
size: many
D: NA
V: TRBV28
CDR3: CASFGGLPYNEQFF
DNA: TGTGCCAGCTTCGGGGGGCTTCCCTACAATGAGCAGTTCTTC

J: TRBJ2-3
size: NA
D: NA
V: TRBV27
CDR3: CASSSLGVPSDTQYF
DNA: TGTGCCAGCAGTTCCCTCGGGGTCCCGTCAGATACGCAGTATTTT

J: TRBJ2-7
size: NA
D: TRBD2
V: TRBV11-1
CDR3: CASSLGLAGAYEQYF
DNA: TGTGCCAGCAGCTTAGGGCTAGCGGGAGCCTACGAGCAGTACTTC

J: TRBJ1-2
size: few
D: TRBD1
V: TRBV7-9
CDR3: CASSSPGDRRDGYTF
DNA: TGTGCCAGCAGCTCCCCGGGGGACAGGCGCGATGGCTACACCTTC

J: TRBJ2-7
size: many
D: TRBD2
V: TRBV7-2
CDR3: CASSPLAGGFTYEQYF
DNA: TGTGCCAGCAGCCCACTAGCGGGGGGTTTTACCTACGAGCAGTACTTC

J: TRBJ1-5
size: many
D: NA
V: TRBV7-9
CDR3: CASSFSNQPQHF
DNA: TGTGCCAGCAGCTTTAGCAATCAGCCCCAGCATTTT

J: TRBJ1-3
size: few
D: NA
V: TRBV15
CDR3: CATSRDGGTIYF
DNA: TGTGCCACCAGCAGAGACGGAGGAACCATATATTTT

J: TRBJ1-6
size: many
D: NA
V: TRBV7-9
CDR3: CASSLGAANSLLHF
DNA: TGTGCCAGCAGCTTAGGCGCAGCAAATTCACTCCTCCACTTT

J: TRBJ2-1
size: many
D: NA
V: TRBV10-3
CDR3: CAIMGRGEQFF
DNA: TGTGCCATCATGGGGAGAGGTGAGCAGTTCTTC

J: TRBJ2-5
size: NA
D: NA
V: TRBV28
CDR3: CASSSDRQETQYF
DNA: TGTGCCAGCAGTTCGGACAGACAAGAGACCCAGTACTTC

J: TRBJ2-7
size: many
D: TRBD1
V: TRBV30
CDR3: CAWTRTGASYEQYF
DNA: TGTGCCTGGACCCGGACAGGGGCATCCTACGAGCAGTACTTC

J: TRBJ2-3
size: NA
D: TRBD1
V: TRBV14
CDR3: CASSPVGTGTDTQYF
DNA: TGTGCCAGCAGCCCGGTCGGGACAGGGACAGATACGCAGTATTTT

J: TRBJ2-1
size: many
D: TRBD2
V: TRBV2
CDR3: CASMTGTSYNEQFF
DNA: TGTGCCAGCATGACGGGGACTAGTTACAATGAGCAGTTCTTC

J: TRBJ1-2
size: few
D: NA
V: TRBV6-5
CDR3: CASMSGYGYTF
DNA: TGTGCCAGCATGTCTGGCTATGGCTACACCTTC

J: TRBJ2-2
size: many
D: NA
V: TRBV7-9
CDR3: CASSLETEVNTGELFF
DNA: TGTGCCAGCAGTTTAGAAACAGAAGTGAACACCGGGGAGCTGTTTTTT

J: TRBJ1-2
size: NA
D: NA
V: TRBV7-2
CDR3: CASSSLPYGYTF
DNA: TGTGCCAGCAGCTCATTACCCTATGGCTACACCTTC

J: TRBJ2-7
size: few
D: NA
V: TRBV5-1
CDR3: CASSLRPGSSYEQYF
DNA: TGCGCCAGCAGCTTGAGACCTGGGAGCTCCTACGAGCAGTACTTC

J: TRBJ1-2
size: NA
D: NA
V: TRBV7-9
CDR3: CASSLAGAVYGYTF
DNA: TGTGCCAGCAGCTTAGCAGGGGCGGTCTATGGCTACACCTTC

J: TRBJ1-1
size: many
D: TRBD1
V: TRBV27
CDR3: CASSLGTGWSTEAFF
DNA: TGTGCCAGCAGTCTCGGGACAGGGTGGAGCACTGAAGCTTTCTTT

J: TRBJ1-2
size: once
D: TRBD1
V: TRBV7-8
CDR3: CASSPTGTVNDGYTF
DNA: TGTGCCAGCAGTCCTACCGGGACAGTCAACGATGGCTACACCTTC

J: TRBJ2-3
size: few
D: TRBD2
V: TRBV29-1
CDR3: CSVSGRVTDTQYF
DNA: TGCAGCGTTAGCGGGAGAGTAACAGATACGCAGTATTTT

J: TRBJ2-7
size: few
D: NA
V: TRBV14
CDR3: CASRFGPYEQYF
DNA: TGTGCCAGCAGATTCGGACCTTACGAGCAGTACTTC

J: TRBJ1-1
size: few
D: NA
V: TRBV28
CDR3: CASSLGVRGTEAFF
DNA: TGTGCCAGCAGTCTGGGGGTGCGGGGCACTGAAGCTTTCTTT

J: TRBJ2-3
size: NA
D: NA
V: TRBV11-3
CDR3: CASSSRDSGDTQYF
DNA: TGTGCCAGCAGCTCCCGGGACTCTGGAGATACGCAGTATTTT

J: TRBJ2-3
size: NA
D: NA
V: TRBV28
CDR3: CAVSSFQLAESSTDTQYF
DNA: TGTGCCGTAAGTTCCTTCCAGCTAGCAGAGTCTAGCACAGATACGCAGTATTTT

J: TRBJ2-7
size: many
D: TRBD2
V: TRBV2
CDR3: CASSLAGIYEQYF
DNA: TGTGCCAGCTCGCTAGCGGGTATCTACGAGCAGTACTTC

J: TRBJ2-2
size: few
D: NA
V: TRBV20-1
CDR3: CSARGAGELFF
DNA: TGCAGTGCTAGGGGTGCCGGGGAGCTGTTTTTT

J: TRBJ2-3
size: many
D: TRBD2
V: TRBV5-1
CDR3: CASSLRFQRGTDTQYF
DNA: TGCGCCAGCAGCCTTCGGTTCCAGCGGGGTACAGATACGCAGTATTTT

J: TRBJ2-1
size: few
D: TRBD1
V: TRBV7-9
CDR3: CASSFRTGYNEQFF
DNA: TGTGCCAGCAGCTTCAGGACAGGGTACAATGAGCAGTTCTTC

J: TRBJ2-1
size: NA
D: TRBD1
V: TRBV7-9
CDR3: CASSPGGPGDNEQFF
DNA: TGTGCCAGCAGCCCAGGGGGTCCAGGGGACAATGAGCAGTTCTTC

J: TRBJ1-2
size: many
D: NA
V: TRBV3-1
CDR3: CASSQGSQRVVVSYTF
DNA: TGTGCCAGCAGCCAAGGGAGTCAGAGGGTAGTCGTGAGCTACACCTTC

J: TRBJ2-5
size: NA
D: TRBD2
V: TRBV7-2
CDR3: CASSGGLAGSQETQYF
DNA: TGTGCCAGCAGCGGGGGACTAGCGGGGTCCCAAGAGACCCAGTACTTC

J: TRBJ2-1
size: many
D: NA
V: TRBV28
CDR3: CASSLTGRAQFF
DNA: TGTGCCAGCAGTTTAACAGGGCGGGCGCAGTTCTTC

J: TRBJ1-1
size: NA
D: NA
V: TRBV29-1
CDR3: CSATPTGRKNTEAFF
DNA: TGCAGCGCCACCCCAACAGGGAGAAAGAACACTGAAGCTTTCTTT